The rows below give T cell receptor beta chains drawn from one sample of a study of shared clonotypes between healthy human individuals. Assay: immunoSEQ multiplex PCR; the TCRdb copy retains only in-frame clones and omits some. The repertoire holds about 2.3 million clones, with 85% to 95% as singletons. The specimen sequenced was naive CD4+ T cells from PBMCs. Receptors originate from a man between 18 and 29 years old in good health. Some clones in this sample may be carry-over from other donors' samples. Each CDR3 is given with its conserved first and last residue. Each record gives: V gene, J gene, CDR3 protein.

v_call: TRBV13
j_call: TRBJ2-7
cdr3_aa: CASSLDGGRANEQYF

v_call: TRBV5-1
j_call: TRBJ2-3
cdr3_aa: CASSLLAGGQGTDTQYF

v_call: TRBV19
j_call: TRBJ2-1
cdr3_aa: CASSITGSSYNEQFF

v_call: TRBV19
j_call: TRBJ2-7
cdr3_aa: CASSIPGRDSSYEQYF

v_call: TRBV30
j_call: TRBJ1-5
cdr3_aa: CAWSIGLGTQHF

v_call: TRBV2
j_call: TRBJ1-6
cdr3_aa: CASSGSGEDSPLHF

v_call: TRBV27
j_call: TRBJ2-1
cdr3_aa: CASSSWDGRNEQFF

v_call: TRBV7-3
j_call: TRBJ2-1
cdr3_aa: CASSPRGLNEQFF

v_call: TRBV5-1
j_call: TRBJ2-7
cdr3_aa: CASSSDRARSYEQYF

v_call: TRBV7-2
j_call: TRBJ2-5
cdr3_aa: CASSFNRQETQYF

v_call: TRBV9
j_call: TRBJ1-2
cdr3_aa: CASSGLRDGGYTF

v_call: TRBV11-3
j_call: TRBJ2-2
cdr3_aa: CASSYNRGTGELFF

v_call: TRBV7-8
j_call: TRBJ2-2
cdr3_aa: CASSFGQGWAGELFF

v_call: TRBV4-1
j_call: TRBJ2-1
cdr3_aa: CASSRDREAQFF

v_call: TRBV18
j_call: TRBJ2-2
cdr3_aa: CASSRNRETGELFF

v_call: TRBV7-3
j_call: TRBJ2-2
cdr3_aa: CASSLVLLAGDLSNTGELFF

v_call: TRBV28
j_call: TRBJ2-1
cdr3_aa: CASSPVAGGYNEQFF

v_call: TRBV7-8
j_call: TRBJ2-3
cdr3_aa: CASSVGRPPSSTDTQYF

v_call: TRBV20-1
j_call: TRBJ2-7
cdr3_aa: CSARGHYEQYF

v_call: TRBV2
j_call: TRBJ2-7
cdr3_aa: CASRPREYSSYEQYF

v_call: TRBV11-2
j_call: TRBJ2-7
cdr3_aa: CASSLRGGILYEQYF

v_call: TRBV2
j_call: TRBJ1-1
cdr3_aa: CASSPAPSTEAFF

v_call: TRBV9
j_call: TRBJ2-7
cdr3_aa: CASSVLPGNAYEQYF

v_call: TRBV25-1
j_call: TRBJ2-3
cdr3_aa: CASSDQTPTDTQYF

v_call: TRBV6-6
j_call: TRBJ1-5
cdr3_aa: CASSYADQPQHF

v_call: TRBV19
j_call: TRBJ1-1
cdr3_aa: CATSLGYGTEAFF

v_call: TRBV5-1
j_call: TRBJ2-7
cdr3_aa: CASSLRAGIYEQYF

v_call: TRBV9
j_call: TRBJ1-1
cdr3_aa: CASSGGPDTEAFF

v_call: TRBV27
j_call: TRBJ2-7
cdr3_aa: CASSSGFEGEQYF

v_call: TRBV5-6
j_call: TRBJ1-1
cdr3_aa: CASRDGTVSKSTEAFF

v_call: TRBV12-5
j_call: TRBJ2-3
cdr3_aa: CASAQGQGGTDTQYF

v_call: TRBV10-3
j_call: TRBJ1-2
cdr3_aa: CAISTGGFNYGYTF

v_call: TRBV5-1
j_call: TRBJ2-7
cdr3_aa: CASRRESLYEQYF

v_call: TRBV29-1
j_call: TRBJ2-5
cdr3_aa: CSVGTNPGGSQETQYF

v_call: TRBV7-8
j_call: TRBJ2-2
cdr3_aa: CASSPTGRYTGELFF

v_call: TRBV28
j_call: TRBJ1-1
cdr3_aa: CASSLGGITEAFF